The 30 T cell receptor beta chains below were found in one sample sequenced in a study of blood T cell repertoires in COVID-19 (dated by TCRdb to about 2020). Receptor amplification or capture employed the immunoSEQ multiplex PCR assay. Imported from immuneACCESS, the table was reduced by TCRdb to in-frame sequences with V and J called. These copies leave out some clones; in studies compared against another copy, an unresolved V gene accounts for under half, and the cause of the remainder is not known. The sample table records 250,000 or so clones; about 80% of these occur just once. The ten largest make up roughly 3.6% of the sample. Material: PBMCs or T cells enriched from blood (not recorded which). The source of these receptors is a man aged 45-65 years who had recovered from COVID-19.

This chain joins TRBV15 and TRBJ1-5; the D gene is possibly TRBD1 (5 bases). Germline-derived CDR1 and CDR2 are LNHNV and YYDKDF (reference sequence). Trimming removed 8 bases at V and 2 bases at J, with 13 bases between. CDR3 length: 14 amino acids. The CDR3 DNA reads TGTGCCACCGTTCGGGTCAGGGGCAATCAGCCCCAGCATTTT. It is translated as CATVRVRGNQPQHF.

The chain has TRBV9 and TRBJ2-1, with 13 bases identical to TRBD2. Germline CDR1 reads SGDLS; CDR2 reads YYNGEE. The CDR3 extends over 19 amino acids. V shed 4 bases and J 0 bases; nucleotides not matched to a gene: 10. CDR3 DNA sequence: TGTGCCAGCAGCCCTCGGACTAGCGGGGGTGATAGCTCCTACAATGAGCAGTTCTTC. Translated: CASSPRTSGGDSSYNEQFF.

The gene calls are TRBV5-5 and TRBJ2-7; a possible D gene is TRBD2 (6 bases). The V gene's germline CDR1 is SGHKS and CDR2 YYEKEE (reference sequence). V shed 4 bases and J shed 3 bases, with 17 bases lying between them. CDR3 length equals 15 residues. CDR3 sequence reads: CASSPTPRGNYEQYF. The DNA for the CDR3 is TGTGCCAGCAGCCCCACTCCTCGGGGGAACTACGAGCAGTACTTC.

The V call is TRBV7-9, the J call TRBJ2-1, with 8 nucleotides matching TRBD2. Germline CDR1 reads SEHNR; CDR2 reads FQNEAQ (reference sequence). V gave up 5 bases and J gave up 4 bases; unmatched junction bases: 10. The CDR3 has 16 amino acids. The DNA for the CDR3 is TGTGCCAGCAGCCCCTCGTGGGCGGGAGGATACAATGAGCAGTTCTTC. Translating gives CASSPSWAGGYNEQFF.

The chain is built from TRBV10-1 and TRBJ2-2; TRBD2 aligns across 13 bases. CDR3 size: 16 residues. Unmatched junction bases numbered 8, after V lost 6 bases and J lost 7 bases. The germline gives CDR1 WNHNN, CDR2 SYGVQD (reference sequence). The CDR3 loop is CASSRTSGRAVGELFF. CDR3 sequence (DNA): TGCGCCAGCAGCCGCACTAGCGGGAGGGCCGTCGGGGAGCTGTTTTTT.

The V call is TRBV19, the J call TRBJ1-3; D is unresolved. V dropped 6 bases and J dropped 2 bases, with 14 bases sitting between them. This CDR3 is 15 amino acids long. Germline-derived CDR1 and CDR2 are LNHDA and SQIVND (reference sequence). Written as DNA, the CDR3 is TGTGCCAGTAGCCCAAACCCCGGGGCTGGAAACACCATATATTTT. Translating it yields CASSPNPGAGNTIYF.

Points on this clone: At one end, the junction sequence differs from germline, possibly due to a read error. The rearrangement links TRBV19 to TRBJ1-1; D is ambiguous. Looked up from germline, CDR1 is LNHDA and CDR2 is SQIVND (reference sequence). The CDR3 sequence is 15 residues long. CDR3 region: CASSMRGRRNAEAFF. The CDR3 DNA follows: TGTGCCAGTAGTATGAGAGGGAGGAGGAACGCTGAAGCTTTCTTT.

The V call is TRBV5-5, the J call TRBJ1-4; TRBD1 agrees at 8 bases. Germline CDR1 and CDR2: SGHKS and YYEKEE (reference sequence). With V trimmed by 2 bases and J by 7 bases, 4 bases remained unmatched. The CDR3 runs 14 residues. The CDR3, as DNA: TGTGCCAGCAGCTTTTCACAGGGGGGTGAAAAACTGTTTTTT. As protein: CASSFSQGGEKLFF.

The V and J genes are TRBV5-1 and TRBJ1-4; 8 nucleotides match TRBD1. Germline V gene data show CDR1 as SGHRS and CDR2 as YFSETQ. The CDR3 spans 15 residues. The ends lost 4 bases at V and 7 bases at J; junction bases unmatched: 9. The CDR3 DNA reads as TGCGCCAGCAGCATACTCCAGGGGGCGGGTGAAAAACTGTTTTTT. This sequence encodes CASSILQGAGEKLFF.

The chain has TRBV18 and TRBJ1-5; D unresolved. The CDR3 loop spans 13 amino acids. Trimming took 5 bases from V and 9 from J, leaving 14 bases between them. Germline V gene sequence: CDR1 KGHSH, CDR2 LQKENI. The chain's CDR3 is CASSTREGTPQHF. The CDR3 coding sequence is TGTGCCAGCTCAACGCGGGAAGGTACGCCCCAGCATTTT.

The chain couples TRBV7-6 to TRBJ2-2; 12 bases line up with TRBD1. V shed 6 bases, J shed 4 bases, and the junction held 15 bases outside the gene matches. This CDR3 is built from 19 residues. Germline V lookup: CDR1 SGHVS, CDR2 FNYEAQ. The CDR3 DNA is TGTGCCAGCAGGGAGAAGGGGGGACAGGGGGCGCTGAGCACCGGGGAGCTGTTTTTT. It specifies CASREKGGQGALSTGELFF.

To note about this clone: In the same sample, other DNA sequences code for this CDR3. The rearrangement links TRBV20-1 to TRBJ2-5, with D unresolved. V was pared by 2 bases and J by 5 bases, with 6 bases between. This CDR3 comprises 11 residues. Per germline, CDR1 DFQATT and CDR2 SNEGSKA (reference sequence). CDR3 DNA sequence: TGCAGTGCTAGAACCGGGGAGACCCAGTACTTC. Translation gives CSARTGETQYF.

The chain couples TRBV5-1 to TRBJ2-7, with TRBD2 identical over 9 bases. Germline CDR1 reads SGHRS; CDR2 reads YFSETQ. This CDR3 is built from 15 residues. V trimming: 2 bases; J trimming: 7 bases; junction bases outside the gene matches: 10. CDR3: CASSFVGLAAEEQYF. Here the CDR3 DNA reads TGCGCCAGCAGCTTTGTGGGACTAGCAGCTGAAGAGCAGTACTTC.

This chain links TRBV20-1 with TRBJ2-5, with 10 bases fitting TRBD1. Germline CDR1 DFQATT, CDR2 SNEGSKA (reference sequence). Germline trimming cut 3 bases from V and 4 bases from J; bases unmatched to any gene: 11. CDR3 length: 16 residues. This CDR3 reads CSASGLGQGIRETQYF. In nucleotides, the CDR3 is TGCAGTGCTAGTGGCCTGGGACAGGGGATCCGAGAGACCCAGTACTTC.

The gene calls are TRBV6-2 or TRBV6-3 and TRBJ2-1; 12 positions agree with TRBD2. The germline V gene encodes CDR1 MNHEY and CDR2 SVGEGT. The CDR3 totals 14 residues. J lost 9 bases, V lost 2 bases, and 2 bases had no gene match. This CDR3 is CASSYGLAGSEQFF. Here the CDR3 DNA reads TGTGCCAGCAGTTACGGACTAGCGGGATCTGAGCAGTTCTTC.

This chain links TRBV11-1 with TRBJ2-7, with D possibly TRBD2 on 6 matching bases. Germline loops: CDR1 SGHAT, CDR2 FQDESV (reference sequence). V was clipped by 3 bases and J by 2 bases, with 14 bases between them. This CDR3 contains 15 residues. The CDR3 nucleotides read TGTGCCAGCAGCTTGCGGGGATCGTTTACCTACGAGCAGTACTTC. It is translated as CASSLRGSFTYEQYF. The variable domain in full, completed from reference TRBV11-1 and TRBJ2-7, reads EAEVAQSPRYKITEKSQAVAFWCDPISGHATLYWYRQILGQGPELLVQFQDESVVDDSQLPKDRFSAERLKGVDSTLKIQPAELGDSAMYLCASSLRGSFTYEQYFGPGTRLTVT.

The chain recombines TRBV30 with TRBJ1-2; D may be TRBD1 (5 bases). Per the germline V gene, CDR1 is GTSNPN and CDR2 is SVGIG (reference sequence). V was pared by 3 bases and J by 3 bases, with 14 bases between. There are 14 residues in the CDR3. In nucleotides, the CDR3 is TGTGCCTGGAGCCCGGGTAGGGGCGACTATGGCTACACCTTC. Amino acid sequence: CAWSPGRGDYGYTF.

This clone was seen once. The J gene is TRBJ2-1, the V gene TRBV3-1 (or the pseudogene TRBV3-2), with 7 nucleotides matching TRBD2. The trim removed 6 bases at V and 1 base at J, leaving 12 bases unmatched. The CDR3 runs to 17 residues. The germline CDR1 and CDR2 sequences are LGHDT and YNNKEL (reference sequence). CDR3: CASSRRPAGYSYNEQFF. Written as DNA, the CDR3 is TGTGCCAGCAGTCGGAGGCCAGCGGGGTATTCCTACAATGAGCAGTTCTTC.

This clone was seen only once. The chain combines TRBV5-1 with TRBJ1-2, with 8 nucleotides matching TRBD1. The CDR3 length is 14 residues. V was pared by 1 base and J by 6 bases, with 5 bases of the junction left unmatched. Germline V gene lookup returns CDR1 SGHRS and CDR2 YFSETQ. The CDR3 is CASSLQGQGNGYTF. The CDR3 DNA reads as TGCGCCAGCAGCTTGCAAGGACAGGGTAATGGCTACACCTTC.

The gene calls are TRBV18 and TRBJ1-1, with D perhaps matching TRBD1 (5 bases). V was trimmed by 3 bases and J by 4 bases, leaving 12 bases between them. Germline-derived CDR1 and CDR2 are KGHSH and LQKENI. This CDR3 spans 14 amino acids. The CDR3 bases are TGTGCCAGCTCACCCACCCGGAGGGGCACTGAAGCTTTCTTT. It is translated as CASSPTRRGTEAFF.

CDR3 amino acids: CASSPWDRQAYEQYF. CDR3 sequence (DNA): TGTGCCAGCAGCCCCTGGGACAGGCAAGCCTACGAGCAGTACTTC. This rearrangement joins TRBV7-2 to TRBJ2-7; 8 bases are shared with TRBD1. J gave up 2 bases and V 5 bases, and 8 bases lay outside the gene matches. This CDR3 spans 15 amino acids. Germline V gene lookup returns CDR1 SGHTA and CDR2 FQGNSA.

This chain links TRBV18 with TRBJ2-6, with D possibly being TRBD2 (6 bases). The germline V and J ends were trimmed by 3 bases and 1 base, with 19 bases remaining between them. In germline, CDR1 is KGHSH, CDR2 LQKENI. This CDR3 has 19 residues. The CDR3 reads CASSPGGTTSTSGANVLTF. CDR3 bases: TGTGCCAGCTCACCGGGGGGAACCACCAGTACTTCTGGGGCCAACGTCCTGACTTTC.

In nucleotides, the CDR3 is TGTGCCAGCAGCGATGACCTGACTTCGGGATTGAATGAGCAGTTCTTC. It is translated as CASSDDLTSGLNEQFF. The rearrangement joins TRBV27 to TRBJ2-1; possible D gene TRBD2, 5 bases. This CDR3 contains 16 residues. V dropped 6 bases and J dropped 7 bases, with 22 bases sitting between them. The germline gives CDR1 MNHEY, CDR2 SMNVEV (reference sequence).

This rearrangement joins TRBV7-9 to TRBJ2-1; TRBD2 agrees at 9 bases. CDR1 is SEHNR, CDR2 FQNEAQ, per germline (reference sequence). V lost 3 bases, J lost 5 bases, and 5 bases stayed unmatched. The CDR3 length is 15 residues. The CDR3 spells CASSFELAGNNEQFF. The CDR3, as DNA: TGTGCCAGCAGCTTCGAACTAGCGGGTAACAATGAGCAGTTCTTC.

This chain links TRBV28 with TRBJ1-1; D might be TRBD1 (6 bases). This CDR3 comprises 14 residues. Germline CDR1 reads MDHEN; CDR2 reads SYDVKM. V lost 3 bases and J lost 9, with 17 bases in between. The CDR3 DNA reads TGTGCCAGCAGTTTCGATACAGGGAGGGATCAAGCTTTCTTT. Its protein product is CASSFDTGRDQAFF.

The J gene is TRBJ2-7, the V gene TRBV3-1 (or the pseudogene TRBV3-2), with TRBD1 matching 8 bases. V trimming: 5 bases; J trimming: 5 bases; junction bases outside the gene matches: 5. The CDR3 consists of 13 residues. Germline V CDR1 and CDR2: LGHDT, YNNKEL (reference sequence). In nucleotides, the CDR3 is TGTGCCAGCAGCTCCCAGGGGGCAAACGAGCAGTACTTC. This gives the protein CASSSQGANEQYF.

The chain carries TRBV6-5 and TRBJ1-5; 9 bases match TRBD1. The ends lost 2 bases at V and 1 base at J; junction bases unmatched: 3. The CDR3 sequence is 16 residues long. Germline CDR1 is MNHEY and CDR2 is SVGAGI. The CDR3: CASSYAGTGSNQPQHF. Here the CDR3 DNA reads TGTGCCAGCAGTTACGCCGGGACAGGGAGCAATCAGCCCCAGCATTTT.

The chain couples TRBV10-3 to TRBJ2-1; 12 positions agree with TRBD2. With 6 bases clipped from V and 4 bases from J, the junction kept 13 bases outside the gene matches. Per germline, CDR1 ENHRY and CDR2 SYGVKD. The CDR3 spans 18 residues. This CDR3 is CAISHLAGGIRGYNEQFF. DNA for the CDR3: TGTGCCATCAGCCACCTAGCGGGAGGGATAAGGGGGTACAATGAGCAGTTCTTC.

The rearrangement joins TRBV28 to TRBJ1-4; possibly TRBD1 for D (5 bases). V was cut by 6 bases and J by 2 bases, with 10 bases left in between. Germline lookup yields CDR1 MDHEN and CDR2 SYDVKM. The CDR3 covers 14 residues. DNA for the CDR3: TGTGCCAGCAGGGGGGGGATGACTAATGAAAAACTGTTTTTT. Translation gives CASRGGMTNEKLFF. Based on the CDR3 plus reference TRBV28 and TRBJ1-4, the full variable domain is DVKVTQSSRYLVKRTGEKVFLECVQDMDHENMFWYRQDPGLGLRLIYFSYDVKMKEKGDIPEGYSVSREKKERFSLILESASTNQTSMYLCASRGGMTNEKLFFGSGTQLSVL.

This clone was recorded only once. This chain uses TRBV11-3 with TRBJ2-1; D possibly corresponds to TRBD2 (5 bases). V was cut by 0 bases and J by 6 bases, with 18 bases left in between. In germline, CDR1 is SGHNT, CDR2 YENEEA. This CDR3 is 17 amino acids long. CDR3 in DNA: TGTGCCAGCAGCTTAGATCCTACTAGGTTTCGTTCCAATGAGCAGTTCTTC. Its translation: CASSLDPTRFRSNEQFF.